These 27 T cell receptor beta chains were sequenced from one sample in a study of CD8+CD57+ T cells in acquired aplastic anemia. Selection for sequencing was limited to patients who had shown CD8+CD57+ cell expansion by flow cytometry. Profiles of TCR beta VDJ and CDR3 were generated from a genomic DNA template. One entry per CDR3 protein results from TCRdb running MiXCR on the reads. Here the sample spans around 500,000 distinct CDR3 sequences, approximately 32% being singletons. Sequencing input: sorted CD4+, CD8+, or CD8+CD57+ T cells (not recorded which) from PBMCs. These receptors all come from a human donor with aplastic anemia.

This clonotype appeared a few times. J is TRBJ1-6 and V is TRBV18; 9 bases match TRBD1. CDR1 is KGHSH, CDR2 LQKENI, per germline. The CDR3 spans 14 residues. Trimming cost V 5 bases and J 10 bases; bases outside gene matches: 6. CDR3 sequence: CASSTDRGESPLHF. DNA for the CDR3: TGTGCCAGCTCAACGGACAGGGGAGAGTCACCCCTCCACTTT.

V is TRBV10-3 and J is TRBJ1-1, with D possibly TRBD1 on 5 matching bases. The CDR3 totals 14 residues. Germline CDR1 reads ENHRY; CDR2 reads SYGVKD. Trimming took 2 bases from V and 6 from J, leaving 13 bases between them. CDR3: CAISEPTRESEAFF. CDR3 nucleotide sequence: TGTGCCATCAGTGAGCCAACCAGGGAGTCTGAAGCTTTCTTT.

A word on this clonotype: In this CDR3 the conserved last residue, phenylalanine or tryptophan, is missing, so a read error is likely. This rearrangement joins TRBV2 to TRBJ1-2, with 11 bases that match TRBD1. CDR1 and CDR2 from the germline V gene are SNHLY and FYNNEI. After removal of 4 bases from V and 4 bases from J, the junction contained 5 bases not matched to a gene. The CDR3 contains 15 residues. CDR3 sequence reads: CASSAGQGVFYGYTL. CDR3 coding DNA: TGTGCCAGCAGTGCGGGACAGGGGGTGTTCTATGGCTACACCCTC.

The chain recombines TRBV6-1 with TRBJ1-2; 12 bases are shared with TRBD1. With V trimmed by 8 bases and J by 5 bases, 3 bases remained unmatched. This CDR3 region has 13 residues. In germline, CDR1 is MNHNS, CDR2 SASEGT. The CDR3 sequence: CASLGQGAYGYTF. Here the CDR3 DNA reads TGTGCCAGCTTGGGACAGGGGGCTTATGGCTACACCTTC.

The chain couples TRBV7-8 to TRBJ2-7; 7 bases are a match to TRBD2. Germline trimming cut 1 base from V and 3 bases from J; bases unmatched to any gene: 6. CDR3 length equals 15 residues. From germline, CDR1 is SGHVS and CDR2 FQNEAQ. The CDR3 sequence: CASSLGRTRVYEQYF. The CDR3 DNA follows: TGTGCCAGCAGCTTAGGAAGGACTAGAGTCTACGAGCAGTACTTC.

The J gene is TRBJ1-5, the V gene TRBV2; D is unresolved. The V and J ends lost 6 bases and 6 bases respectively, with 12 bases between them. CDR3 length: 13 amino acids. The V gene's germline CDR1 is SNHLY and CDR2 FYNNEI. The CDR3 sequence: CASSIRGSQPQHF. Written as DNA, the CDR3 is TGTGCCAGCAGCATCCGGGGTAGTCAGCCCCAGCATTTT. Looking up the rest from reference TRBV2 and TRBJ1-5 gives the full variable domain: EPEVTQTPSHQVTQMGQEVILRCVPISNHLYFYWYRQILGQKVEFLVSFYNNEISEKSEIFDDQFSVERPDGSNFTLKIRSTKLEDSAMYFCASSIRGSQPQHFGDGTRLSIL.

The chain has TRBV6-6 and TRBJ1-2, with D unresolved. The ends were cut back, 4 bases at V and 8 bases at J, with 20 bases in the middle. Germline CDR1 MNHNY, CDR2 SVGAGI (reference sequence). The CDR3 spans 15 residues. The CDR3 protein is CASSSPGRTLGGYTF. The CDR3, as DNA: TGTGCCAGCAGTTCCCCTGGGCGGACCTTGGGGGGCTACACCTTC.

The V call is TRBV25-1, the J call TRBJ1-2; weak D call: TRBD1 (5 bases). Germline CDR1 and CDR2: MGHDK and SYGVNS. The germline V and J ends were trimmed by 5 bases and 0 bases, with 13 bases remaining between them. CDR3 size: 15 residues. CDR3 DNA sequence: TGTGCCAGCAGTCCCTGGGGGGGGGCTAACTATGGCTACACCTTC. This translates into CASSPWGGANYGYTF.

The table lists this clonotype with many counts. The chain recombines TRBV2 with TRBJ2-7; unclear D gene. The CDR3 runs to 11 residues. CDR1 is SNHLY, CDR2 FYNNEI, per germline. The V end was cut by 8 bases, the J end by 4 bases, with 9 bases between. The CDR3 coding sequence is TGTGCCAGCGTTCTAAATTACGAGCAGTACTTC. Its protein is CASVLNYEQYF.

The sample holds many counts of this clonotype. The chain joins TRBV24-1 to TRBJ1-5; D unclear. Trimming stripped 3 bases from V and 1 base from J, with 9 bases between. The germline CDR1 and CDR2 sequences are KGHDR and SFDVKD. The length of the CDR3 is 15 residues. DNA of the CDR3: TGTGCCACCAGTGATCCGGGAGTGAGCAATCAGCCCCAGCATTTT. Its translation is CATSDPGVSNQPQHF.

V usage is TRBV19 and J usage is TRBJ2-5; 7 nucleotides match TRBD2. The junction had 3 bases not matched to a gene; V was cut back by 6 bases and J by 5 bases. The CDR3 is 12 amino acids. The germline gives CDR1 LNHDA, CDR2 SQIVND (reference sequence). The CDR3 DNA sequence: TGTGCCAGTAGCGGGAGGCCGGAGACCCAGTACTTC. It yields the protein CASSGRPETQYF.

This clonotype has only a few counts. The chain carries TRBV7-9 and TRBJ2-7, with 10 bases matching TRBD1. Unmatched junction bases numbered 8, after V lost 4 bases and J lost 5 bases. The CDR3 runs to 15 residues. Per germline, CDR1 SEHNR and CDR2 FQNEAQ (reference sequence). As DNA, the CDR3 is TGTGCCAGCAGCTCCATGACAGGGGGCTTCGACGAGCAGTACTTC. Its protein is CASSSMTGGFDEQYF.

The table lists this clonotype with many counts. A junction boundary mismatches the germline segment, possibly from a read error. The chain recombines TRBV5-1 with TRBJ2-7, with 8 bases that match TRBD1. Per the germline V gene, CDR1 is SGHRS and CDR2 is YFSETQ. CDR3 length equals 13 residues. The CDR3 DNA reads as TGCGCCAGCAGGTTGGACAGGGCGAACGAGCAGTACTTC. Amino acids: CASRLDRANEQYF.

This clonotype was detected ten times or more. The junction and the germline gene differ at one end; a read error may be behind it. The rearrangement links TRBV19 to TRBJ1-5; D is ambiguous. The germline gives CDR1 LNHDA, CDR2 SQIVND (reference sequence). The CDR3 has 14 amino acids. The CDR3 DNA reads TGTGTCAGTAGTATCATTCCAGCCGATCAGCCCCAGCATTTT. Translation: CVSSIIPADQPQHF. The full variable domain, with the rest looked up from reference TRBV19 and TRBJ1-5, is DGGITQSPKYLFRKEGQNVTLSCEQNLNHDAMYWYRQDPGQGLRLIYYSQIVNDFQKGDIAEGYSVSREKKESFPLTVTSAQKNPTAFYLCVSSIIPADQPQHFGDGTRLSIL.

On this clonotype: The junction does not match germline at one end; this may be a read error. V is TRBV19 and J is TRBJ1-3; TRBD1 matches at 7 bases. This CDR3 is 16 amino acids long. Looked up from germline, CDR1 is LNHDA and CDR2 is SQIVND (reference sequence). CDR3 nucleotide sequence: TGTGCCGGTAGTCTTTCCGGGACAGCCTCTGGAAACACCATATATTTT. Translated, it gives CAGSLSGTASGNTIYF.

Ten or more counts support this clonotype. The CDR3 here is CASRLGGGSPLHF. The CDR3 region has the DNA TGTGCCAGCAGGCTGGGGGGGGGTTCACCCCTCCACTTT. V usage is TRBV2 and J usage is TRBJ1-6, with D maybe TRBD1 (5 bases). Germline CDR1 and CDR2: SNHLY and FYNNEI. The CDR3 has 13 amino acids. The germline V and J ends were trimmed by 6 bases and 9 bases, with 12 bases remaining between them.

V gene TRBV15 combines with J gene TRBJ2-5; TRBD2 is a possible D gene (5 bases). Trimming cost V 6 bases and J 5 bases, with 16 bases left between them. This CDR3 has 14 residues. The V gene's germline CDR1 is LNHNV and CDR2 YYDKDF (reference sequence). The CDR3 sequence is CATRRTGFEETQYF. Written as DNA, the CDR3 is TGTGCCACCAGACGGACGGGATTTGAGGAGACCCAGTACTTC.

This clonotype was detected a few times. The genes are TRBV30 and TRBJ2-7; D may be TRBD1 (6 bases). Germline V lookup: CDR1 GTSNPN, CDR2 SVGIG (reference sequence). The CDR3 spans 13 residues. V shed 2 bases and J shed 6 bases, with 14 bases lying between them. CDR3 residues: CAWSLTQGSEQYF. Here the CDR3 DNA reads TGTGCCTGGAGTCTAACACAGGGTTCCGAGCAGTACTTC.

This clonotype was counted a single time. The genes are TRBV12-3 or TRBV12-4 and TRBJ1-1; D gene uncertain. V was pared by 5 bases and J by 6 bases, with 13 bases between. There are 13 residues in the CDR3. CDR3: CASSRDLRPEAFF. CDR3 DNA sequence: TGTGCCAGCAGTAGAGACTTAAGACCTGAAGCTTTCTTT.

This rearrangement joins TRBV7-2 to TRBJ2-2, with TRBD1 matching 9 bases. The germline V gene encodes CDR1 SGHTA and CDR2 FQGNSA. CDR3 size: 16 residues. With 4 bases clipped from V and 3 bases from J, the junction kept 6 bases outside the gene matches. The CDR3: CASSYKRTGDTGELFF. The DNA of the CDR3 is TGTGCCAGCAGCTACAAAAGGACAGGGGACACCGGGGAGCTGTTTTTT.

Note on this clonotype: A read error is possible here, since a much larger clone lies one base away. The rearrangement uses TRBV20-1 and TRBJ1-2; D remains ambiguous. The CDR3 is 15 residues long. Trimming cost V 0 bases and J 2 bases, with 13 bases left between them. The germline CDR1 and CDR2 sequences are DFQATT and SNEGSKA (reference sequence). The CDR3 DNA is TGCAGTGCTAGAGATGAGGGAGGACCAAACTATGGCTACACCTTC. This codes for CSARDEGGPNYGYTF.

In this sample, this clonotype turned up many times. The J gene is TRBJ1-2, the V gene TRBV19; the match to TRBD1 covers 12 bases. This CDR3 is built from 13 residues. From germline, CDR1 is LNHDA and CDR2 SQIVND (reference sequence). Trimming took 9 bases from V and 7 from J; bases not matched to a gene: 6. The CDR3 DNA reads as TGTGCCAGCGACCGGGACAGGGGGCTTGGCTACACCTTC. Its translation: CASDRDRGLGYTF.

This clonotype was seen a few times. This chain links TRBV20-1 with TRBJ2-1; 14 bases fit TRBD2. The V and J ends lost 4 bases and 6 bases, in that order; junction bases with no gene match: 5. The CDR3 has 15 amino acids. The germline V gene encodes CDR1 DFQATT and CDR2 SNEGSKA (reference sequence). CDR3 region: CSATGTSGSINEQFF. As DNA, the CDR3 is TGCAGTGCTACGGGGACTAGCGGGAGTATCAATGAGCAGTTCTTC.

With regard to this clonotype: The missing conserved phenylalanine or tryptophan at the end of this CDR3 makes a read error likely. CDR3 nucleotides: TGTGCCACCCGAGGGGGAGCCGGCTATGGCTACACCCTC. Its translation: CATRGGAGYGYTL. The chain couples TRBV6-4 to TRBJ1-2, with D tentatively TRBD1 (6 bases). Looked up from germline, CDR1 is MRHNA and CDR2 is SNTAGT. This CDR3 region has 13 residues. Trimming removed 10 bases at V and 4 bases at J, with 16 bases between.

This clonotype came up many times. This chain links TRBV29-1 with TRBJ2-7, with D possibly matching TRBD2 (6 bases). CDR1 is SQVTM, CDR2 ANQGSEA, per germline. This CDR3 is built from 13 residues. The V end was cut by 2 bases, the J end by 0 bases, with 8 bases between. CDR3 sequence (DNA): TGCAGCGTTGAAACGGGAGTCTCCTACGAGCAGTACTTC. Protein: CSVETGVSYEQYF.

This clonotype was counted between two and nine times. The V gene is TRBV20-1, the J gene TRBJ1-3; weak D call: TRBD1 (5 bases). Trimming took off 1 base at V and 4 bases at J, with 14 bases between the two ends. The CDR3 is 15 amino acids. Looked up from germline, CDR1 is DFQATT and CDR2 is SNEGSKA (reference sequence). As DNA, the CDR3 is TGCAGTGCTAGAGTGGGGGGATCTTACGGAAACACCATATATTTT. The encoded protein is CSARVGGSYGNTIYF.

This clonotype was seen a handful of times. The gene calls are TRBV7-6 and TRBJ2-5; TRBD2 is a possible D gene (7 bases). The V and J ends lost 1 base and 5 bases respectively, with 14 bases between them. CDR1 is SGHVS and CDR2 is FNYEAQ in the germline V gene. The CDR3 loop spans 15 amino acids. CDR3 nucleotide sequence: TGTGCCAGCAGCTTAGGACGGGGGGCGACCGAGACCCAGTACTTC. It codes for CASSLGRGATETQYF.